Below, 29 T cell receptor beta chains from the same sample are listed, as sequenced in a study of spatial heterogeneity in lung cancer. TCRdb re-called the 5' RACE reads with MiXCR, one entry per CDR3 protein. The repertoire holds about 38,000 distinct CDR3 sequences, with about 6% as singletons. Stated time point: sample taken at primary tumor resection. Whole RNA, isolated from tumor, nontumor lung or frozen PBMC, was sequenced without prior sorting. This sample comprised PBMCs, obtained at surgery. These receptors were obtained from a male donor with early-stage non-small cell lung cancer.

This clonotype ranks as medium-sized. This chain joins TRBV5-4 and TRBJ1-1, with TRBD1 matching 9 bases. CDR1 SGHNT and CDR2 YYREEE come from the germline V gene (reference sequence). V trimming: 5 bases; J trimming: 5 bases; junction bases outside the gene matches: 7. The CDR3 extends over 14 amino acids. This chain's CDR3 is CASSLQGARTEAFF. The CDR3 nucleotides are TGTGCCAGCAGTCTACAGGGGGCGCGGACTGAAGCTTTCTTT.

This clonotype was counted ten times or more. The rearrangement joins TRBV5-1 to TRBJ1-1; 12 bases agree with TRBD1. V dropped 0 bases and J dropped 11; count of bases not matched to a gene: 2. CDR1 is SGHRS and CDR2 is YFSETQ in the germline V gene. This CDR3 is 13 amino acids long. This CDR3 reads CASSLGDRGHAFF. CDR3 DNA: TGCGCCAGCAGCTTGGGGGACAGGGGGCATGCTTTCTTT.

This clonotype was recorded at least ten times. The V gene is TRBV6-6, the J gene TRBJ2-1; 7 bases line up with TRBD1. The CDR3 covers 16 residues. Germline CDR1 reads MNHNY; CDR2 reads SVGAGI (reference sequence). J gave up 6 bases and V 2 bases, and 10 bases lay outside the gene matches. CDR3 loop: CASSYRRTGLLNEQFF. In DNA form, the CDR3 reads TGTGCCAGCAGTTACCGAAGGACAGGCCTCCTCAATGAGCAGTTCTTC.

There are a few counts of this clonotype. This chain uses TRBV15 with TRBJ2-7, with D possibly matching TRBD2 (6 bases). Trimming took off 9 bases at V and 7 bases at J, with 22 bases between the two ends. There are 14 residues in the CDR3. Germline CDR1 is LNHNV and CDR2 is YYDKDF (reference sequence). The CDR3 spells CATGGKPSPLEQYF. The CDR3 DNA reads as TGTGCCACTGGAGGGAAACCCTCTCCTTTGGAGCAGTACTTC.

The chain recombines TRBV20-1 with TRBJ1-1, with a tentative D call TRBD1 (6 bases). The CDR3 runs to 16 residues. V lost 3 bases, J lost 3 bases, and 20 bases lay in between. Germline V gives CDR1 DFQATT, CDR2 SNEGSKA (reference sequence). The chain's CDR3 is CSARLGGRGRDTEAFF. In DNA, the CDR3 is TGCAGTGCTAGGTTGGGGGGGCGCGGTCGGGACACTGAAGCTTTCTTT.

This clonotype was detected many times. This chain uses TRBV9 with TRBJ2-3; no reliable D call. Trimming left V 4 bases short and J 3 bases short, with 12 bases between. This CDR3 has 14 residues. CDR1 is SGDLS, CDR2 YYNGEE, per germline. The CDR3 reads CASSRSVGTDTQYF. CDR3 coding DNA: TGTGCCAGCAGCCGAAGCGTAGGAACAGATACGCAGTATTTT.

The chain is built from TRBV3-1 and TRBJ2-1, with 8 bases identical to TRBD2. The CDR3 covers 16 residues. CDR1 and CDR2 from the germline V gene are LGHDT and YNNKEL (reference sequence). The V and J ends lost 1 base and 1 base, in that order; junction bases with no gene match: 3. The CDR3 coding sequence is TGTGCCAGCAGCCAAGGGTCGGGGGGGTCCTACAATGAGCAGTTCTTC. Protein sequence: CASSQGSGGSYNEQFF.

This clonotype showed up just a few times. This rearrangement joins TRBV7-3 to TRBJ2-3; D may match TRBD1 or TRBD2 (5 bases each). CDR1 is SGHTA, CDR2 FQGTGA, per germline. V lost 0 bases to trimming and J lost 2 bases, with 9 bases between them. The CDR3 has 15 residues. CDR3 DNA: TGTGCCAGCAGCTTAACGGGGGTAGCCACAGATACGCAGTATTTT. It translates to CASSLTGVATDTQYF. Variable domain in full (rest from reference TRBV7-3 and TRBJ2-3): GAGVSQTPSNKVTEKGKYVELRCDPISGHTALYWYRQSLGQGPEFLIYFQGTGAADDSGLPNDRFFAVRPEGSVSTLKIQRTERGDSAVYLCASSLTGVATDTQYFGPGTRLTVL.

This clonotype was seen many times. The chain uses TRBV5-1 and TRBJ2-1; possibly TRBD1 or TRBD2 for D (5 bases each). The germline V gene encodes CDR1 SGHRS and CDR2 YFSETQ. The CDR3 loop spans 16 amino acids. V was clipped by 5 bases and J by 5 bases, with 20 bases between them. The CDR3 DNA is TGCGCCAGCAGAAGGGATTCGGGACGGACAAACAATGAGCAGTTCTTC. Protein: CASRRDSGRTNNEQFF. Looking up the rest from reference TRBV5-1 and TRBJ2-1 gives the full variable domain: KAGVTQTPRYLIKTRGQQVTLSCSPISGHRSVSWYQQTPGQGLQFLFEYFSETQRNKGNFPGRFSGRQFSNSRSEMNVSTLELGDSALYLCASRRDSGRTNNEQFFGPGTRLTVL.

This clonotype was detected ten times or more. CDR3 sequence: CASIGTLNPGYTF. The CDR3 nucleotides are TGTGCCAGCATTGGGACTTTAAATCCGGGCTACACCTTC. The chain links TRBV6-1 to TRBJ1-2; possible D gene TRBD1, 5 bases. Germline loops: CDR1 MNHNS, CDR2 SASEGT. The CDR3 is 13 residues long. V lost 7 bases, J lost 8 bases, and 17 bases lay in between.

This clonotype occurred many times. In DNA form, the CDR3 reads TGTGCCAGCAGTGAACAAGACAGGTCTGGAAACACCATATATTTT. This codes for CASSEQDRSGNTIYF. The gene calls are TRBV6-1 and TRBJ1-3; D perhaps matches TRBD1 (6 bases). Trimming left V 2 bases short and J 1 base short, with 9 bases between. Looked up from germline, CDR1 is MNHNS and CDR2 is SASEGT. This CDR3 spans 15 amino acids.

Many counts were recorded for this clonotype. This chain links TRBV4-1 with TRBJ1-3; D might be TRBD1 (5 bases). Trimming left V 4 bases short and J 5 bases short, with 12 bases between. Per germline, CDR1 MGHRA and CDR2 YSYEKL. There are 14 residues in the CDR3. CDR3 loop: CASSPRDGRNTIYF. CDR3 nucleotides: TGCGCCAGCAGCCCAAGGGACGGAAGAAACACCATATATTTT.

This clonotype was detected a few times. The chain is built from TRBV20-1 and TRBJ2-3; no clear D. The germline V gene encodes CDR1 DFQATT and CDR2 SNEGSKA (reference sequence). V was clipped by 7 bases and J by 3 bases, with 11 bases between them. The CDR3 runs 12 residues. The CDR3, as DNA: TGCAGTGAAATAGCCGGTACAGATACGCAGTATTTT. Its protein is CSEIAGTDTQYF.

This clonotype was counted at least ten times. This chain joins TRBV9 and TRBJ2-5; TRBD2 matches at 8 bases. The length of the CDR3 is 15 residues. Germline CDR1 reads SGDLS; CDR2 reads YYNGEE. J lost 2 bases, V lost 0 bases, and 3 bases had no gene match. The DNA of the CDR3 is TGTGCCAGCAGCGTAGCAGCGGGGGCTCAAGAGACCCAGTACTTC. It yields the protein CASSVAAGAQETQYF.

This clonotype was observed a few times. The rearrangement uses TRBV18 and TRBJ2-7; 7 nucleotides align to TRBD1. The CDR3 is made up of 13 amino acids. After removal of 5 bases from V and 2 bases from J, the junction contained 3 bases not matched to a gene. CDR1 and CDR2 (germline): KGHSH, LQKENI. The CDR3 loop reads CASSEDRTYEQYF. CDR3 DNA: TGTGCCAGCTCAGAGGACAGGACCTACGAGCAGTACTTC.

This clonotype was counted only a few times. The chain combines TRBV5-5 with TRBJ2-7; no definite D call. Trimming took off 4 bases at V and 2 bases at J, with 7 bases between the two ends. The CDR3 length is 12 residues. Germline V gene lookup returns CDR1 SGHKS and CDR2 YYEKEE (reference sequence). In DNA, the CDR3 is TGTGCCAGCAGCCACAATCCCTACGAGCAGTACTTC. It codes for CASSHNPYEQYF.

This clonotype has at least ten counts. The chain recombines TRBV4-2 with TRBJ1-1, with D unresolved. This CDR3 comprises 15 residues. Trimming took 9 bases from V and 4 from J, leaving 21 bases between them. Germline values: CDR1 LGHNA, CDR2 YNFKEQ. The CDR3 is CASSPIRLRGTEAFF. The CDR3 DNA sequence: TGTGCCAGTTCGCCCATTCGATTGAGAGGCACTGAAGCTTTCTTT.

This clonotype was counted between two and nine times. The chain is built from TRBV6-6 and TRBJ1-4; D is possibly TRBD1 (6 bases). With 0 bases removed from V and 7 bases from J, the gap between germline ends came to 12 bases. The CDR3 runs to 15 residues. In germline, CDR1 is MNHNY, CDR2 SVGAGI (reference sequence). For the CDR3, the DNA is TGTGCCAGCAGTTACTCGCGGGGGGGCAGTGAAAAACTGTTTTTT. Protein: CASSYSRGGSEKLFF.

Concerning this clonotype: This could be a read error, since a much larger clone is one nucleotide away. CDR3: CASRISVRAEAQYF. CDR3 sequence (DNA): TGTGCCAGCAGAATAAGTGTAAGGGCTGAGGCCCAGTACTTC. J is TRBJ2-5 and V is TRBV2; D is ambiguous. The germline V and J ends were trimmed by 6 bases and 9 bases, with 20 bases remaining between them. CDR1 and CDR2 (germline): SNHLY, FYNNEI. The CDR3 is 14 residues long.

At least ten counts were recorded for this clonotype. The rearrangement joins TRBV19 to TRBJ2-1, with D unresolved. The CDR3 totals 14 residues. V was pared by 7 bases and J by 6 bases, with 16 bases between. The germline V gene has CDR1 LNHDA and CDR2 SQIVND (reference sequence). CDR3 in DNA: TGTGCCAGTACCTATAGTTCCATGGGCAATGAGCAGTTCTTC. This sequence encodes CASTYSSMGNEQFF.

This clonotype has a handful of counts. The chain links TRBV4-1 to TRBJ2-3, with 7 bases identical to TRBD1. This CDR3 is built from 13 residues. Germline loops: CDR1 MGHRA, CDR2 YSYEKL. The ends lost 5 bases at V and 3 bases at J; junction bases unmatched: 2. The CDR3 nucleotides read TGCGCCAGCAGCATACAGGGGACAGATACGCAGTATTTT. This gives the protein CASSIQGTDTQYF.

The chain recombines TRBV19 with TRBJ2-2, with D possibly being TRBD1 or TRBD2 (5 bases each). From germline, CDR1 is LNHDA and CDR2 SQIVND (reference sequence). The V and J ends lost 4 bases and 8 bases respectively, with 14 bases between them. The CDR3 contains 14 residues. The CDR3 DNA is TGTGCCAGTAGTACAAGGGACCTCCCGGGGGAGCTGTTTTTT. It yields the protein CASSTRDLPGELFF.

This clonotype was recorded many times. The V and J genes are TRBV4-2 and TRBJ2-6, with D unclear. V lost 5 bases to trimming and J lost 0 bases, with 8 bases between them. The CDR3 has 15 residues. The germline gives CDR1 LGHNA, CDR2 YNFKEQ. The CDR3 DNA reads as TGTGCCAGCAGCAAGGAAGCCTCTGGGGCCAACGTCCTGACTTTC. It yields the protein CASSKEASGANVLTF.

CDR3 DNA: TGCAGCGTTGAGGATCTTCGCCACCGGGACCTACAAGAGACCCAGTACTTC. Translation gives CSVEDLRHRDLQETQYF. The chain employs TRBV29-1 and TRBJ2-5, with D perhaps TRBD1 or TRBD2 (5 bases each). Germline V CDR1 and CDR2: SQVTM, ANQGSEA. The CDR3 sequence is 17 residues long. V was trimmed by 3 bases and J by 2 bases, leaving 22 bases between them.

This clonotype was observed many times. The chain couples TRBV20-1 to TRBJ2-2, with 15 bases that match TRBD2. The CDR3 spans 18 residues. V dropped 4 bases and J dropped 7; count of bases not matched to a gene: 13. Germline-derived CDR1 and CDR2 are DFQATT and SNEGSKA (reference sequence). The CDR3, as DNA: TGCAGTGCTACCGGGACTAGCGGGGGGAATAATGAGTTCGGGGAGCTGTTTTTT. Protein product: CSATGTSGGNNEFGELFF.

This clonotype was recorded many times. The chain employs TRBV7-6 and TRBJ2-5, with D possibly being TRBD1 (6 bases). Germline CDR1 and CDR2: SGHVS and FNYEAQ. The CDR3 sequence is 18 residues long. V was pared by 5 bases and J by 4 bases, with 26 bases between. CDR3 DNA: TGTGCCAGCAGCCCCCACGCCCTCCGAGGGCCCAGGGGAGAGACCCAGTACTTC. Protein product: CASSPHALRGPRGETQYF.

The chain is built from TRBV6-1 and TRBJ1-5, with D unresolved. The CDR3 spans 14 residues. Deletions cut 6 bases from V and 2 bases from J, with 11 bases between. Germline assignment: CDR1 MNHNS and CDR2 SASEGT. This CDR3 is CASRRNQGNQPQHF. In DNA form, the CDR3 reads TGTGCCAGCAGGAGAAATCAGGGCAATCAGCCCCAGCATTTT.

This clonotype was detected ten times or more. The chain links TRBV20-1 to TRBJ1-2, with D possibly matching TRBD1 (6 bases). V was trimmed by 0 bases and J by 9 bases, leaving 14 bases between them. The CDR3 is 13 residues long. Germline V gene sequence: CDR1 DFQATT, CDR2 SNEGSKA (reference sequence). The CDR3: CSARDQAGDSYTF. The CDR3, as DNA: TGCAGTGCTAGAGATCAGGCAGGGGATAGCTACACCTTC.

The chain joins TRBV6-5 to TRBJ2-7, with D possibly TRBD1 on 5 matching bases. This CDR3 is built from 15 residues. In germline, CDR1 is MNHEY, CDR2 SVGAGI. The ends were cut back, 0 bases at V and 3 bases at J, with 12 bases in the middle. The CDR3 region is CASSYSYPGNYEQYF. CDR3 in DNA: TGTGCCAGCAGTTACTCGTACCCAGGGAACTACGAGCAGTACTTC.